Listed here are 26 T cell receptor beta chains from one sample, sequenced in a study of blood T cell repertoires in COVID-19. Data came from immunoSEQ multiplex PCR; TCRdb stores just in-frame clones and leaves some out. This table has roughly 160,000 clones, about 85% appearing once. The sample consisted of peripheral blood. Receptor source: a man older than 75 with COVID-19, enrolled during active disease.

V gene TRBV6-5 combines with J gene TRBJ1-2; possibly TRBD1 for D (6 bases). CDR1 and CDR2 from the germline V gene are MNHEY and SVGAGI. Deletions cut 7 bases from V and 0 bases from J, with 9 bases between. This CDR3 is 13 amino acids long. CDR3: CASKAGANYGYTF. The DNA of the CDR3 is TGTGCCAGCAAGGCAGGGGCTAACTATGGCTACACCTTC.

The sample holds a few counts of this clone. The chain is built from TRBV28 and TRBJ1-2, with D unresolved. CDR3 length: 13 amino acids. Germline V gene data show CDR1 as MDHEN and CDR2 as SYDVKM. V was clipped by 4 bases and J by 6 bases, with 12 bases between them. CDR3 DNA: TGTGCCAGCAGTTCTCAGATTCCCCATGGCTACACCTTC. This gives the protein CASSSQIPHGYTF.

V gene TRBV19 combines with J gene TRBJ1-1; 10 nucleotides match TRBD1. With 6 bases clipped from V and 1 base from J, the junction kept 11 bases outside the gene matches. This CDR3 is 17 amino acids long. CDR1 is LNHDA, CDR2 SQIVND, per germline (reference sequence). The CDR3 protein is CASSRSGTGAANTEAFF. The CDR3 DNA follows: TGTGCCAGTAGCCGCTCCGGGACAGGGGCTGCGAACACTGAAGCTTTCTTT. The full variable domain, in which reference TRBV19 and TRBJ1-1 provide the parts outside the CDR3, is DGGITQSPKYLFRKEGQNVTLSCEQNLNHDAMYWYRQDPGQGLRLIYYSQIVNDFQKGDIAEGYSVSREKKESFPLTVTSAQKNPTAFYLCASSRSGTGAANTEAFFGQGTRLTVV.

V and J are TRBV6-5 and TRBJ1-2; 8 nucleotides agree with TRBD1. Trimming took 7 bases from V and 6 from J; bases not matched to a gene: 4. Germline assignment: CDR1 MNHEY and CDR2 SVGAGI. The CDR3 is 12 amino acids. CDR3 DNA: TGTGCCAGCACCGACAGGGGTGATGGCTACACCTTC. Amino acids: CASTDRGDGYTF.

This clone was detected a few times. The chain joins TRBV19 to TRBJ2-2; weak D call: TRBD1 (5 bases). V lost 4 bases and J lost 6, with 9 bases in between. This CDR3 comprises 13 residues. Germline V gene sequence: CDR1 LNHDA, CDR2 SQIVND (reference sequence). Here the CDR3 reads CASSNWGAGELFF. In DNA, the CDR3 is TGTGCCAGTAGTAACTGGGGCGCCGGGGAGCTGTTTTTT.

The chain combines TRBV19 with TRBJ2-7, with TRBD1 matching over 8 bases. CDR1 is LNHDA, CDR2 SQIVND, per germline (reference sequence). Trimming removed 4 bases from V and 2 bases from J; junction bases left unmatched: 4. This CDR3 has 14 residues. In DNA, the CDR3 is TGTGCCAGTAGTACAGGGGGCGGCCCCTACGAGCAGTACTTC. Protein sequence: CASSTGGGPYEQYF.

This chain joins TRBV18 and TRBJ1-4; the match to TRBD1 covers 7 bases. The CDR3 is 16 residues long. Germline V lookup: CDR1 KGHSH, CDR2 LQKENI. The V gene end was trimmed by 3 bases and the J gene end by 3 bases; junction bases not matched to a gene: 7. This CDR3 is CASSPFEGQPNEKLFF. The CDR3 coding sequence is TGTGCCAGCTCACCTTTTGAGGGACAGCCTAATGAAAAACTGTTTTTT.

Worth noting for this clone: The same CDR3 also results from other DNA sequences found in this sample. As DNA, the CDR3 is TGTGCCAGCAGTTTTGGAGCGTACGAGCAGTACTTC. Translated, it gives CASSFGAYEQYF. The gene calls are TRBV12-3 or TRBV12-4 and TRBJ2-7; unclear D gene. The CDR3 runs 12 residues. V lost 3 bases and J lost 4, with 7 bases in between.

The CDR3 loop reads CASRRRGPPSRTAPLYGYTF. CDR3 in DNA: TGTGCCAGCAGGCGGAGGGGTCCGCCCTCGAGAACCGCGCCCCTATATGGCTACACCTTC. The rearrangement uses TRBV5-8 and TRBJ1-2; D perhaps matches TRBD1 (5 bases). Per germline, CDR1 SGHTS and CDR2 YDEGEE. Trimming left V 5 bases short and J 5 bases short, with 34 bases between. CDR3 length: 20 residues. Looking up the rest from reference TRBV5-8 and TRBJ1-2 gives the full variable domain: EAGVTQSPTHLIKTRGQQATLRCSPISGHTSVYWYQQALGLGLQFLLWYDEGEERNRGNFPPRFSGRQFPNYSSELNVNALELEDSALYLCASRRRGPPSRTAPLYGYTFGSGTRLTVV.

This clone was observed a single time. The chain employs TRBV6-6 and TRBJ1-2; 7 bases agree with TRBD1. The germline CDR1 and CDR2 sequences are MNHNY and SVGAGI (reference sequence). CDR3 length: 15 amino acids. V was pared by 4 bases and J by 8 bases, with 13 bases of the junction left unmatched. The chain's CDR3 is CASSFLTTGARGYTF. CDR3 DNA: TGTGCCAGCAGTTTCCTAACCACAGGGGCCAGGGGCTACACCTTC.

The V call is TRBV18, the J call TRBJ1-2; possibly TRBD1 for D (5 bases). Germline CDR1 and CDR2: KGHSH and LQKENI. The CDR3 loop spans 14 amino acids. The ends were cut back, 2 bases at V and 3 bases at J, with 10 bases in the middle. The DNA of the CDR3 is TGTGCCAGCTCACCAGGGCCGGGGGACTATGGCTACACCTTC. Amino acid sequence: CASSPGPGDYGYTF.

This chain joins TRBV6-6 and TRBJ1-5, with D possibly matching TRBD1 (5 bases). V dropped 8 bases and J dropped 1 base, with 12 bases sitting between them. The CDR3 has 14 amino acids. CDR1 and CDR2 from the germline V gene are MNHNY and SVGAGI (reference sequence). The DNA for the CDR3 is TGTGCCAGCGAGAACAGGCGGAGCAATCAGCCCCAGCATTTT. Protein: CASENRRSNQPQHF.

The sample holds a few counts of this clone. The J gene is TRBJ2-3, the V gene TRBV3-1 (or the pseudogene TRBV3-2), with TRBD1 matching 8 bases. The V gene's germline CDR1 is LGHDT and CDR2 YNNKEL (reference sequence). The CDR3 covers 18 residues. With V trimmed by 0 bases and J by 3 bases, 11 bases remained unmatched. The CDR3 nucleotides read TGTGCCAGCAGCCAAGATCTGAAGAACAGGGGGTGGACAGATACGCAGTATTTT. The encoded protein is CASSQDLKNRGWTDTQYF.

The chain has TRBV28 and TRBJ1-4; D not resolved. This CDR3 is 15 amino acids long. Trimming took off 5 bases at V and 0 bases at J, with 10 bases between the two ends. Germline assignment: CDR1 MDHEN and CDR2 SYDVKM. The chain's CDR3 is CASSEGGSTNEKLFF. The CDR3 nucleotides read TGTGCCAGCAGTGAGGGAGGGTCAACTAATGAAAAACTGTTTTTT.

V is TRBV29-1 and J is TRBJ2-1; a possible D gene is TRBD2 (5 bases). Deletions cut 5 bases from V and 9 bases from J, with 14 bases between. The CDR3 contains 12 residues. Germline CDR1 reads SQVTM; CDR2 reads ANQGSEA. DNA of the CDR3: TGCAGCGTTAGAGCTAGCTTCAGTGAGCAGTTCTTC. It is translated as CSVRASFSEQFF.

The chain joins TRBV18 to TRBJ1-5; 7 positions match TRBD1. Germline-derived CDR1 and CDR2 are KGHSH and LQKENI. Trimming removed 3 bases from V and 8 bases from J; junction bases left unmatched: 4. The CDR3 contains 13 residues. In DNA form, the CDR3 reads TGTGCCAGCTCACCCACAGGGGATGAGCCCCAGCATTTT. Amino acid sequence: CASSPTGDEPQHF.

This clone was detected a few times. The chain recombines TRBV5-4 with TRBJ2-7, with TRBD2 matching 11 bases. V shed 3 bases and J 2 bases; nucleotides not matched to a gene: 10. The germline gives CDR1 SGHNT, CDR2 YYREEE (reference sequence). The CDR3 extends over 17 amino acids. CDR3 coding DNA: TGTGCCAGCAGCTCCAATCTAGCGGGGGGCGTCACCTACGAGCAGTACTTC. It translates to CASSSNLAGGVTYEQYF. The full variable domain, its missing parts supplied by reference TRBV5-4 and TRBJ2-7, is ETGVTQSPTHLIKTRGQQVTLRCSSQSGHNTVSWYQQALGQGPQFIFQYYREEENGRGNFPPRFSGLQFPNYSSELNVNALELDDSALYLCASSSNLAGGVTYEQYFGPGTRLTVT.

The chain employs TRBV29-1 and TRBJ1-1; D gene ambiguous. The CDR3 is 12 residues long. In germline, CDR1 is SQVTM, CDR2 ANQGSEA. The V gene lost 7 bases and the J gene lost 8 bases, with 17 bases spanning the gap. CDR3 amino acids: CSGRRRFDEAFF. Written as DNA, the CDR3 is TGCAGCGGGAGAAGGCGGTTTGACGAAGCTTTCTTT.

This clone was detected only once. V is TRBV7-2 and J is TRBJ1-3; 7 bases line up with TRBD1. The length of the CDR3 is 14 residues. CDR1 and CDR2 from the germline V gene are SGHTA and FQGNSA. V trimming: 3 bases; J trimming: 6 bases; junction bases outside the gene matches: 5. The CDR3 is CASSFDREENTIYF. DNA for the CDR3: TGTGCCAGCAGCTTCGACAGGGAGGAAAACACCATATATTTT. Full variable domain (rest looked up from reference TRBV7-2 and TRBJ1-3): GAGVSQSPSNKVTEKGKDVELRCDPISGHTALYWYRQSLGQGLEFLIYFQGNSAPDKSGLPSDRFSAERTGGSVSTLTIQRTQQEDSAVYLCASSFDREENTIYFGEGSWLTVV.

The J gene is TRBJ2-7, the V gene TRBV4-1, with D maybe TRBD1 (7 bases). The germline gives CDR1 MGHRA, CDR2 YSYEKL. The CDR3 is made up of 16 amino acids. Trimming took 0 bases from V and 0 from J, leaving 12 bases between them. Here the CDR3 reads CASSQDWQGGSYEQYF. The CDR3 DNA reads TGCGCCAGCAGCCAAGATTGGCAGGGGGGCTCCTACGAGCAGTACTTC.

The chain couples TRBV29-1 to TRBJ2-5, with 9 bases fitting TRBD1. There are 16 residues in the CDR3. The junction had 9 bases not matched to a gene; V was cut back by 0 bases and J by 4 bases. CDR1 and CDR2 (germline): SQVTM, ANQGSEA. CDR3 amino acids: CSVEEYGQGPVETQYF. The DNA of the CDR3 is TGCAGCGTTGAAGAGTACGGACAGGGGCCCGTAGAGACCCAGTACTTC. The full variable domain, with the rest looked up from reference TRBV29-1 and TRBJ2-5, is SAVISQKPSRDICQRGTSLTIQCQVDSQVTMMFWYRQQPGQSLTLIATANQGSEATYESGFVIDKFPISRPNLTFSTLTVSNMSPEDSSIYLCSVEEYGQGPVETQYFGPGTRLLVL.

The chain uses TRBV12-3 or TRBV12-4 and TRBJ2-3; D is ambiguous. CDR3 length: 12 residues. Trimming took 3 bases from V and 2 from J, leaving 3 bases between them. Here the CDR3 reads CASSFVTDTQYF. Here the CDR3 DNA reads TGTGCCAGCAGTTTCGTCACAGATACGCAGTATTTT.

This CDR3 reads CASSLVSGGNTIYF. For the CDR3, the DNA is TGTGCCAGCAGCCTTGTATCGGGTGGAAACACCATATATTTT. This chain links TRBV3-1 (or the pseudogene TRBV3-2) with TRBJ1-3, with D unclear. CDR3 size: 14 residues. V lost 4 bases, J lost 3 bases, and 10 bases lay in between. CDR1 is LGHDT and CDR2 is YNNKEL in the germline V gene (reference sequence).

The chain combines TRBV5-5 with TRBJ1-5, with 7 bases lining up with TRBD1. The CDR3 runs 15 residues. From germline, CDR1 is SGHKS and CDR2 YYEKEE (reference sequence). After removal of 4 bases from V and 2 bases from J, the junction contained 6 bases not matched to a gene. CDR3 sequence reads: CASSVTGTGNQPQHF. Here the CDR3 DNA reads TGTGCCAGCAGCGTGACAGGGACGGGCAATCAGCCCCAGCATTTT. The full variable domain, rest sourced from reference TRBV5-5 and TRBJ1-5, is DAGVTQSPTHLIKTRGQQVTLRCSPISGHKSVSWYQQVLGQGPQFIFQYYEKEERGRGNFPDRFSARQFPNYSSELNVNALLLGDSALYLCASSVTGTGNQPQHFGDGTRLSIL.

The V and J genes are TRBV5-1 and TRBJ1-1; 9 bases are shared with TRBD1. Germline trimming cut 0 bases from V and 7 bases from J; bases unmatched to any gene: 7. CDR3 size: 15 residues. The germline V gene has CDR1 SGHRS and CDR2 YFSETQ. CDR3 in amino acids: CASSLVDRGIDEAFF. The DNA of the CDR3 is TGCGCCAGCAGCTTGGTCGACAGGGGGATCGATGAAGCTTTCTTT.

This chain joins TRBV9 and TRBJ2-3, with 8 bases fitting TRBD1. The germline V gene encodes CDR1 SGDLS and CDR2 YYNGEE. V lost 2 bases and J lost 1; bases outside the gene matches: 6. This CDR3 region has 16 residues. The CDR3 coding sequence is TGTGCCAGCAGCGTTCGAGGACAGGGCGGCACAGATACGCAGTATTTT. It encodes CASSVRGQGGTDTQYF.